This passage covers 4 T cell receptor beta chains from one sample sequenced in a study of CD8 T cell repertoires and HIV-1 epitope variants. The antigens these receptors bind are not known. Using immunoSEQ multiplex PCR, the repertoire was profiled, and TCRdb retains in-frame clones only, with some absent. The sample lists about 5,100 clones, 68% occurring once. The sequenced material came from cultured CD8+ T cells derived from PBMCs. The receptors derive from a male donor with HIV.

By proportion, this clone is medium-sized. This chain connects TRBV7-9 to TRBJ1-1, with 7 positions matching TRBD1. The CDR3 spans 14 residues. Germline assignment: CDR1 SEHNR and CDR2 FQNEAQ (reference sequence). V dropped 5 bases and J dropped 7; count of bases not matched to a gene: 10. The chain's CDR3 is CASSLSGGSYEAFF. CDR3 nucleotides: TGTGCCAGCAGCCTATCAGGGGGTAGCTATGAAGCTTTCTTT.

This clone is labeled medium-sized (0.01 to 0.1%). J is TRBJ1-2 and V is TRBV30; TRBD1 aligns across 8 bases. There are 13 residues in the CDR3. Germline V CDR1 and CDR2: GTSNPN, SVGIG (reference sequence). V was clipped by 8 bases and J by 4 bases; unmatched bases: 9. DNA of the CDR3: TGTGCCCCTACAGGGGGGTCCTTCTATGGCTACACCTTC. It encodes CAPTGGSFYGYTF.

This clone occurred once. This chain connects TRBV7-9 to TRBJ2-5; perhaps TRBD1 as D (6 bases). Looked up from germline, CDR1 is SEHNR and CDR2 is FQNEAQ (reference sequence). V was shortened by 4 bases and J by 3 bases, with 21 bases between the two germline ends. This CDR3 has 17 residues. The DNA for the CDR3 is TGTGCCAGCAGCTACATTATAGAGCCCAGGGGTAAAGAGACCCAGTACTTC. It translates to CASSYIIEPRGKETQYF. Together with reference TRBV7-9 and TRBJ2-5, the CDR3 gives the full variable domain: DTGVSQNPRHKITKRGQNVTFRCDPISEHNRLYWYRQTLGQGPEFLTYFQNEAQLEKSRLLSDRFSAERPKGSFSTLEIQRTEQGDSAMYLCASSYIIEPRGKETQYFGPGTRLLVL.

This clone is labeled as large. The V gene is TRBV7-9, the J gene TRBJ1-5; no firm D call. The length of the CDR3 is 14 residues. Trimming took 5 bases from V and 0 from J, leaving 8 bases between them. Germline loops: CDR1 SEHNR, CDR2 FQNEAQ (reference sequence). CDR3 DNA sequence: TGTGCCAGCAGCCCGAGCTATAGCAATCAGCCCCAGCATTTT. It yields the protein CASSPSYSNQPQHF.